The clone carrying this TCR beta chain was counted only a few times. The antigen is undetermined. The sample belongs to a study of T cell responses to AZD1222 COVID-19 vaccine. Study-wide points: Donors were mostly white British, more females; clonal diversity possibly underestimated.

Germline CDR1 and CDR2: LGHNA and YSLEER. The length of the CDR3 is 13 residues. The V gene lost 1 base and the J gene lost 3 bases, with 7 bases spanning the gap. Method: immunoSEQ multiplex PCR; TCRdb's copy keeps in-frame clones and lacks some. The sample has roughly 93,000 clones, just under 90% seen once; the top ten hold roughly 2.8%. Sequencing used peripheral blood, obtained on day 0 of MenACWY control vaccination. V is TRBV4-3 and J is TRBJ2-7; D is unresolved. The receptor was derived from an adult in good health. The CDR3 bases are TGCGCCAGCAGCCAAGGACTGAACTACGAGCAGTACTTC. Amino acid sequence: CASSQGLNYEQYF.